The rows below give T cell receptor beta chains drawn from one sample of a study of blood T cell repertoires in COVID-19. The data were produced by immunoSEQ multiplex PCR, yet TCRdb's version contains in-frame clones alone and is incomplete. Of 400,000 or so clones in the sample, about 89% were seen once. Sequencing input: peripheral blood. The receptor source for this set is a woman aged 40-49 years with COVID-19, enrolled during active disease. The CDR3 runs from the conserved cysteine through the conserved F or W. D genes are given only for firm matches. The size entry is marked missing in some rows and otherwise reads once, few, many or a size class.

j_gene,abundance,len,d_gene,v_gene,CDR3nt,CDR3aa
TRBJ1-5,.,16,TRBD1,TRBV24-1,TGTGCCACCAGTGATCTGGGACAGGCGAGCAATCAGCCCCAGCATTTT,CATSDLGQASNQPQHF
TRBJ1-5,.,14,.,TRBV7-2,TGTGCCAGCAGCCGCCTGGGGGGGGCACAGCCCCAGCATTTT,CASSRLGGAQPQHF
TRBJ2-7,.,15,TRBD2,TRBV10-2,TGCGCCAGCACGAGGGGAGCGGGAGACTCCGGCGAGCAGTACTTC,CASTRGAGDSGEQYF
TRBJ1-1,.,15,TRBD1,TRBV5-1,TGCGCCAGCAGCACGAGACAGGGGTGGGACACTGAAGCTTTCTTT,CASSTRQGWDTEAFF
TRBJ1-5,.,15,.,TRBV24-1,TGTGCCACCAGTGATGCGGGCCCAGGCAATCAGCCCCAGCATTTT,CATSDAGPGNQPQHF
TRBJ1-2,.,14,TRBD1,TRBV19,TGTGCCAGTAAACCGACAGGGGGATCGGATGGCTACACCTTC,CASKPTGGSDGYTF
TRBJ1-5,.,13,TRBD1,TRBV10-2,TGCGCCAGCAGCGAAACAGGGGACCAGCCCCAGCATTTT,CASSETGDQPQHF
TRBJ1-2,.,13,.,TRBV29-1,TGCAGCGTGGCGCTGAGGGGAGGTAATGGCTACACCTTC,CSVALRGGNGYTF
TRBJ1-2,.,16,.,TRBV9,TGTGCCAGCAGCGTATATTCCTCCAGGGAAAACTATGGCTACACCTTC,CASSVYSSRENYGYTF
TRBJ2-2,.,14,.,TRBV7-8,TGTGCCAGCACCAGGCCCGCGAACACCGGGGAGCTGTTTTTT,CASTRPANTGELFF
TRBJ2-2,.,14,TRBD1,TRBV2,TGTGCCAGCAGGGGGACAGGGGGGACCGGGGAGCTGTTTTTT,CASRGTGGTGELFF
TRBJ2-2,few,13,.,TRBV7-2,TGTGCCAGCAGCTTGAGGAACACCGGGGAGCTGTTTTTT,CASSLRNTGELFF
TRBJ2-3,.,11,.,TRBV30,TGTGCCTGGAGTTATCAGGATACGCAGTATTTT,CAWSYQDTQYF
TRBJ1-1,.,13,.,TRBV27,TGTGCCAGCAGTTGGACGACAGACACTGAAGCTTTCTTT,CASSWTTDTEAFF
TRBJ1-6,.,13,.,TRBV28,TGTGCCAGCAGTGGGCAGTCGAATTCACCCCTCCACTTT,CASSGQSNSPLHF
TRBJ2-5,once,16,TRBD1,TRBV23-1,TGCGCCAGCGCACCCTACCGGGACAGGGGGAGTGAGACCCAGTACTTC,CASAPYRDRGSETQYF
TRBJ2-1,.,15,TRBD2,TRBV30,TGTGCCTGGAGTGTATTGGGGAGGGCCCTCAATGAGCAGTTCTTC,CAWSVLGRALNEQFF
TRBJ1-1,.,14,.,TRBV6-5,TGTGCCAGCAGTTACCTACAGGCGAACACTGAAGCTTTCTTT,CASSYLQANTEAFF
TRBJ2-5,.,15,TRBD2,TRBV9,TGTGCCAGCAGCGGGCTAGCGGGAGTAGGAGAGACCCAGTACTTC,CASSGLAGVGETQYF
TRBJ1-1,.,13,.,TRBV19,TGTGCCAGTAGTATAGGTGAGGGCCCTGAAGCTTTCTTT,CASSIGEGPEAFF
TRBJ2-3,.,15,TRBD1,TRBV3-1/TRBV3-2,TGTGCCAGCAGCCAGGACAGGTGGGGAACAGATACGCAGTATTTT,CASSQDRWGTDTQYF
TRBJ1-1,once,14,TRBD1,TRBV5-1,TGCGCCACCAAGGCCCAGGGGGCTTACACTGAAGCTTTCTTT,CATKAQGAYTEAFF
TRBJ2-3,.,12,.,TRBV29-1,TGCAGCGTTGGAACTAGGGTTGATACGCAGTATTTT,CSVGTRVDTQYF
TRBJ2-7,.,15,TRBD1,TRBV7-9,TGTGCCAGCAGTTCCCTGGACAGGCTTGCCTACGAGCAGTACTTC,CASSSLDRLAYEQYF
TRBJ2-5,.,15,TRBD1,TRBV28,TGTGCCAGCAGCACGACCACAGGGGGCGCAGAGACCCAGTACTTC,CASSTTTGGAETQYF
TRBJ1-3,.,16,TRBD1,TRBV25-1,TGTGCCAGCAGCGGGACAGGGAAAATCGCTGGAAACACCATATATTTT,CASSGTGKIAGNTIYF
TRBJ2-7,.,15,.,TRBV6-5,TGTGCCAGCAGGCGCGATCTCAGGGGAGACTACGAGCAGTACTTC,CASRRDLRGDYEQYF
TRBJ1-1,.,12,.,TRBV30,TGTGCCTGGACCAGGGGTGGTCCTGAAGCTTTCTTT,CAWTRGGPEAFF
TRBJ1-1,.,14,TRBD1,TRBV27,TGTGCCAGCAGTTCCCGACAGGGTAGCACTGAAGCTTTCTTT,CASSSRQGSTEAFF
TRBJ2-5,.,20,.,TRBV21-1,TGTGCCAGCAGCAAAGTCAATAGCGGGGGGGTCCGCGCACGGCAAGAGACCCAGTACTTC,CASSKVNSGGVRARQETQYF
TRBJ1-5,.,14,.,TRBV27,TGTGCCAGCAGTTTAAGGGGCAGGGCTCAGCCCCAGCATTTT,CASSLRGRAQPQHF
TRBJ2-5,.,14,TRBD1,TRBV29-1,TGCAGCGTCCCCGACAGGGGTAGTGGGATGACCCAGTACTTC,CSVPDRGSGMTQYF
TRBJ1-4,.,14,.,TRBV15,TGTGCCACCAGCAGAGATCGCGGTAATGAAAAACTGTTTTTT,CATSRDRGNEKLFF
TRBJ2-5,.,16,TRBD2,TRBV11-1,TGTGCCAGCAGCTCGGGACTAGCGGCTAAACAAGAGACCCAGTACTTC,CASSSGLAAKQETQYF
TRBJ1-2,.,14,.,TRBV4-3,TGCGCCAGCAGCCAAGATCCAGGGATAGGTGGCTACACCTTC,CASSQDPGIGGYTF
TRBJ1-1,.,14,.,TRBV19,TGTGCCAGTAGCCCCTCCGGGCCGGGGACTGAAGCTTTCTTT,CASSPSGPGTEAFF
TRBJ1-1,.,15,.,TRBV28,TGTGCCAGCAGGTTACCGGCAGGGGTTCGCACTGAAGCTTTCTTT,CASRLPAGVRTEAFF
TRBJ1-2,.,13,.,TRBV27,TGTGCCAGCAGGGGGTTGGACAGCTATGGCTACACCTTC,CASRGLDSYGYTF
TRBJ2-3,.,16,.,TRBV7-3,TGTGCCAGCAGCGCGGGACAGCGCCAGCACGCAGATACGCAGTATTTT,CASSAGQRQHADTQYF
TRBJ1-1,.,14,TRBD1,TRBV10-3,TGTGCCATCAGTGAAGGGGACAGAGGCGCTGAAGCTTTCTTT,CAISEGDRGAEAFF
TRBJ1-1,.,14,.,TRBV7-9,TGTGCCATTAGCCCCCCCCAGAGTTTCACTGAAGCTTTCTTT,CAISPPQSFTEAFF
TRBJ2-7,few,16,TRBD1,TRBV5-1,TGCGCCAGCAGCCCTCTAGGCACAGGGGGCGCGGGGGAGCAGTACTTC,CASSPLGTGGAGEQYF
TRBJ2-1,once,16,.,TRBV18,TGTGCCAGCTCACCATCCACAGGGTTTACCTACAATGAGCAGTTCTTC,CASSPSTGFTYNEQFF
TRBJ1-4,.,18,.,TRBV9,TGTGCCAGCAGCGTATTCCCCTTCGGCGGGGGCGACGGCGAAAAACTGTTTTTT,CASSVFPFGGGDGEKLFF
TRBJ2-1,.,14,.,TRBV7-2,TGTGCCAGCAGCCCGCAGGGCGCCTTTAATGAGCAGTTCTTC,CASSPQGAFNEQFF
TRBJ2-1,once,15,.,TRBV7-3,TGTGCCAGCAGCCCCAACACCGGGAGAAACAATGAGCAGTTCTTC,CASSPNTGRNNEQFF
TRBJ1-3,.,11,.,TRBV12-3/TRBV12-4,TGTGCCAGCAGTTCCAGAAACACCATATATTTT,CASSSRNTIYF
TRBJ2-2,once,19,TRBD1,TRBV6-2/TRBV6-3,TGTGCCAGCAGTTACTCTCCGTCGACAGGGGGCTCACGTACCGGGGAGCTGTTTTTT,CASSYSPSTGGSRTGELFF
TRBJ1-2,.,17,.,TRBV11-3,TGTGCCAGCAGCTTAAGGTCTGGTCGGACCGGGGAGGTTGGCTACACCTTC,CASSLRSGRTGEVGYTF
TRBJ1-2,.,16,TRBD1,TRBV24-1,TGTGCCACCAGTTCTCCCGGAACACAGGGGAACTATGGCTACACCTTC,CATSSPGTQGNYGYTF